Listed below are T cell receptor beta chains from one sample, sequenced in a study of preoperative IRX-2 immunotherapy in early breast cancer. Assay: immunoSEQ multiplex PCR; the TCRdb copy retains only in-frame clones and omits some. The sample yields roughly 42,000 clones, approximately 75% seen once. The source was tumor tissue, collected after IRX-2 immunotherapy. The receptors stem from a human donor with breast cancer. CDR3s include the opening cysteine and the closing phenylalanine or tryptophan. D genes are given only for firm matches. Only some rows state a clone size, as once, few, many or a class for expanded clones.

clone_size	d_call	v_call	j_call	cdr3_nt	cdr3_aa
-	-	TRBV30	TRBJ2-5	TGTGCCTGGATTACCCACAGGGCCCTTCACCTTCAAGAGACCCAGTACTTC	CAWITHRALHLQETQYF
-	TRBD1	TRBV11-3	TRBJ2-1	TGTGCCAGCAGCTTAGTTGGGACAGGGGTTTTCAATGAGCAGTTCTTC	CASSLVGTGVFNEQFF
-	TRBD2	TRBV14	TRBJ2-3	TGTGCCAGCAGCCAAGATTTGACTAGCGGGAGGCTAGATACGCAGTATTTT	CASSQDLTSGRLDTQYF
-	-	TRBV15	TRBJ1-5	TGTGCCACCAGCAGAGATCGTAGCAATCAGCCCCAGCATTTT	CATSRDRSNQPQHF
-	TRBD1	TRBV19	TRBJ2-3	TGTGCCAGTAACCGAGGGACAGGGTATTTTGATACGCAGTATTTT	CASNRGTGYFDTQYF
-	TRBD1	TRBV5-1	TRBJ2-7	TGCGCCAGCAGCTTCCTATCCGGGACAGGGTTATCCTACGAGCAGTACTTC	CASSFLSGTGLSYEQYF
-	-	TRBV6-8	TRBJ2-5	TGTGCCAGCAGTTACTCGAGCGGCCAAGAGACCCAGTACTTC	CASSYSSGQETQYF
medium-sized	TRBD1	TRBV11-3	TRBJ1-6	TGTGCCAGCAGCTTGTGGGCAGGGGGCCAGCTCCTCCACTTT	CASSLWAGGQLLHF
-	TRBD1	TRBV19	TRBJ2-7	TGTGCCAGTAGACTCGCAGGGGGTCCCTCCTACGAGCAGTACTTC	CASRLAGGPSYEQYF
few	TRBD1	TRBV6-8	TRBJ2-7	TGTGCCAGCACGTCCGGGACAGGGGGGTACGAGCAGTACTTC	CASTSGTGGYEQYF
once	TRBD2	TRBV10-1	TRBJ2-7	TGCGCCAGCAGCCCGGGACTAGCGGGAGACGAGCAGTACTTC	CASSPGLAGDEQYF
once	TRBD1	TRBV19	TRBJ1-1	TGTGCCAGTACCCTAACCGGGACAGGGGCTTTCTTT	CASTLTGTGAFF
-	-	TRBV7-8	TRBJ2-2	TGTGCCAGCAGCTTGGAGAACCCCTTACTTAACACCGGGGAGCTGTTTTTT	CASSLENPLLNTGELFF
-	TRBD1	TRBV29-1	TRBJ1-1	TGCAGCGCCCAGGGACAGCTGGACACTGAAGCTTTCTTT	CSAQGQLDTEAFF
-	-	TRBV6-7	TRBJ1-3	TGTGCCAGCATTCTAGACCCCGCGGACAGTCCCAGCACCATATATTTT	CASILDPADSPSTIYF
-	-	TRBV6-8	TRBJ2-1	TGTGCCAGCAGTGCTCCGCCACGGGGAAGCTCCTACAATGAGCAGTTCTTC	CASSAPPRGSSYNEQFF
medium-sized	TRBD2	TRBV6-8	TRBJ2-1	TGTGCCAGCAGAACTCGGACTAGCTCCACCTACAATGAGCAGTTCTTC	CASRTRTSSTYNEQFF
few	-	TRBV11-3	TRBJ1-4	TGTGCCAGCAGCAGTACAGGGTCAACTAATGAAAAACTGTTTTTT	CASSSTGSTNEKLFF
-	TRBD1	TRBV11-3	TRBJ2-5	TGTGCCAGCAGCCCGAGCCTGACAGGGGGTTTACCCCAAGAGACCCAGTACTTC	CASSPSLTGGLPQETQYF
-	TRBD2	TRBV11-3	TRBJ2-5	TGTGCCAGCAGCATGGGACTAGCGGCGGAGACCCAGTACTTC	CASSMGLAAETQYF
-	-	TRBV25-1	TRBJ2-4	TGTGCCAGCAGTTCCACGGGGGCGGGCGACATTCAGTACTTC	CASSSTGAGDIQYF
-	TRBD1	TRBV11-3	TRBJ1-1	TGTGCCAGCAGCTTAGTGACAGGGTCGACCACTGAAGCTTTCTTT	CASSLVTGSTTEAFF
-	-	TRBV14	TRBJ2-3	TGTGCCAGCAGCCAAGATCTAGCAGATACGCAGTATTTT	CASSQDLADTQYF
-	-	TRBV6-7	TRBJ2-7	TGTGCCAGCAGTGACGGACTTGAGCAGTACTTC	CASSDGLEQYF
-	TRBD2	TRBV7-8	TRBJ2-3	TGTGCCAGCAGCCAGACTAGCCGGGGTACGCAGTATTTT	CASSQTSRGTQYF
few	-	TRBV6-8	TRBJ2-7	TGTGCCAGCAGTTACTCAGTTGGGGGGTCTGGTGCGAACGAGCAGTACTTC	CASSYSVGGSGANEQYF
few	-	TRBV15	TRBJ1-2	TGTGCCACCAGCAGAGATCGGCGGCAGGAAGCTAACTATGGCTACACCTTC	CATSRDRRQEANYGYTF
-	TRBD2	TRBV29-1	TRBJ2-2	TGCAGCGCATCAAAGCAAGCGGGAAACACCGGGGAGCTGTTTTTT	CSASKQAGNTGELFF
-	-	TRBV19	TRBJ1-5	TGTGCCAGTAGCCAGAGCAATCAGCCCCAGCATTTT	CASSQSNQPQHF
-	-	TRBV11-3	TRBJ2-5	TGTGCCAGCAGCTTGGGGCTCGGAAGGGAGACCCAGTACTTC	CASSLGLGRETQYF
once	TRBD1	TRBV28	TRBJ1-2	TGTGCCAGCGAAAACCCAGGGGGGGGCTACACCTTC	CASENPGGGYTF
-	TRBD1	TRBV28	TRBJ2-7	TGTGCCAGCAGGGGACAGGGAGGGGCTGGGCAGTACTTC	CASRGQGGAGQYF
-	TRBD2	TRBV6-8	TRBJ2-1	TGTGCCATTCGGGGGGGCTCCTACAATGAGCAGTTCTTC	CAIRGGSYNEQFF
few	-	TRBV6-8	TRBJ2-5	TGTGCCAGCAGACGGGGGATTACTCAAGAGACCCAGTACTTC	CASRRGITQETQYF
-	TRBD2	TRBV16	TRBJ2-1	TGTGCCAGCAGCGCCGGGACTAGTACGTTCTTC	CASSAGTSTFF
-	-	TRBV30	TRBJ1-4	TGTGCCTGGAGTGGGCAGGGAGGGGGAAAACTGTTTTTT	CAWSGQGGGKLFF
-	TRBD1	TRBV11-3	TRBJ2-5	TGTGCCAGCAGCCGACAGGGGAGTGTTGAGACCCAGTACTTC	CASSRQGSVETQYF
-	-	TRBV5-1	TRBJ2-7	TGCGCCAGCAGCTTTGGTCACCTACGTGGAGAGCAGTACTTC	CASSFGHLRGEQYF
few	-	TRBV6-8	TRBJ2-2	TGTGCCAGCAGTTACCAGCAGCGGAACACCGGGGAGCTGTTTTTT	CASSYQQRNTGELFF
-	TRBD1	TRBV6-8	TRBJ1-5	TGTGCCAGCAGTAAACAGGGGGCCGGCAATCAGCCCCAGCATTTT	CASSKQGAGNQPQHF
few	-	TRBV11-3	TRBJ1-3	TGTGCCAGCAGCTTAGGGGACGTTGGAAACACCATATATTTT	CASSLGDVGNTIYF
-	-	TRBV23-1	TRBJ2-7	TGCGCCAGCAGCCAAGATGTTCGGGCCAGTACCTACGAGCAGTACTTC	CASSQDVRASTYEQYF
-	-	TRBV11-3	TRBJ2-1	TGTGCCAGCAGCCCGGATGGGCGGAGCTCCTACAATGAGCAGTTCTTC	CASSPDGRSSYNEQFF
-	TRBD1	TRBV5-1	TRBJ2-7	TGCGCCAGCAGCTTGACGGGGGACAGGGGCAACTACGAGCAGTACTTC	CASSLTGDRGNYEQYF
medium-sized	-	TRBV11-3	TRBJ2-2	TGTGCCAGCAGCCCCGGGATCAACGCGAACACCGGGGAGCTGTTTTTT	CASSPGINANTGELFF
-	-	TRBV6-8	TRBJ1-5	TGTGCCAGCAGTTACTCGAGTGACATTGGGGCTTATAGCAATCAGCCCCAGCATTTT	CASSYSSDIGAYSNQPQHF
-	-	TRBV9	TRBJ2-7	TGTGCCAGCAGTGTTGCACAGGGCTCCTACGAGCAGTACTTC	CASSVAQGSYEQYF
-	-	TRBV30	TRBJ2-7	TGTGCCTGGAAAGGCCCACGAGGGGCCGAGCAGTACTTC	CAWKGPRGAEQYF
-	TRBD1	TRBV5-1	TRBJ1-3	TGCGCCAGCAGCTTGATGGGGACAGGGGTTTCTGGAAACACCATATATTTT	CASSLMGTGVSGNTIYF
-	TRBD2	TRBV5-1	TRBJ2-1	TGCGCCAGCAGCCGGGAGGGGACTCCTTACAATGAGCAGTTCTTC	CASSREGTPYNEQFF
-	TRBD2	TRBV6-8	TRBJ2-2	TGTGCCAGCAGCCTGGGACTAGCGGGAAGGGGCACCGGGGAGCTGTTTTTT	CASSLGLAGRGTGELFF
-	-	TRBV29-1	TRBJ2-1	TGCAGCGTAGGACAGAGCTCCTACAATGAGCAGTTCTTC	CSVGQSSYNEQFF
-	TRBD1	TRBV19	TRBJ2-5	TGTGCCAGTAAGGTCCCAGGGGGCACGGGGACCCAGTACTTC	CASKVPGGTGTQYF
few	-	TRBV7-1	TRBJ1-2	TGTGCCAGCAGCTTTTCCATAGGGGACTATGGCTACACCTTC	CASSFSIGDYGYTF
-	-	TRBV12-5	TRBJ2-1	TGTGCTAGTGGGGGTCGGGACACCCGCCTCTTC	CASGGRDTRLF
-	-	TRBV10-3	TRBJ2-5	TGTGCCATCAGTGAGTCGAGGGGTACAGAGACCCAGTACTTC	CAISESRGTETQYF
-	-	TRBV6-8	TRBJ2-3	TGTGCCATCAGCCGAACGGGGGCTGGAGATACGCAGTATTTT	CAISRTGAGDTQYF